This TCR beta chain derives from a study of blood T cell repertoires in COVID-19. Trimming shortened V by 5 bases and J by 1 base, and 8 bases separated the two germline ends. Germline CDR1 reads KGHDR; CDR2 reads SFDVKD. The CDR3 length is 14 residues. In the authors' workflow: Researchers report that nucleated cell counts were estimated from reference gene primer amplification. Some clones are missing from TCRdb's copy, which holds only in-frame ones; the method was immunoSEQ multiplex PCR. Clone size and V and J calls were adopted from that table, with D and trimming inferred from the DNA. In the table there are hundreds of thousands of clones, approximately 82% of which are singletons.

The chain employs TRBV24-1 and TRBJ1-5, with a possible D match to TRBD1 (5 bases). Sequencing was performed on peripheral blood. The TCR sequence derives from a woman older than 75 with acute or convalescent COVID-19. The CDR3 DNA sequence: TGTGCCACCAGTGCCCGGGGGAGCAATCAGCCCCAGCATTTT. Its translation is CATSARGSNQPQHF.